This T cell receptor (beta chain) was recorded in a study of T cell responses to AZD1222 COVID-19 vaccine. Broader study findings: Repertoires were obtained only post-peak T cell response.

As concerns this clone: Its cognate antigen is unknown.

Germline V gene lookup returns CDR1 LNHDA and CDR2 SQIVND (reference sequence). The germline V and J ends were trimmed by 10 bases and 3 bases, with 28 bases remaining between them. The CDR3 length is 18 residues. The table came from immunoSEQ multiplex PCR; TCRdb's copy has only in-frame clones and leaves some out. The sample has around 130,000 clones, approximately 85% seen once. The V and J genes are TRBV19 and TRBJ1-5; the D gene is possibly TRBD1 (5 bases). This material consisted of peripheral blood, taken on day 0 of AZD1222 vaccination. This receptor was obtained from an adult in good health. CDR3 nucleotide sequence: TGTGCCACTCGGGGGGAAGTTGAGTTAGCCGTTCCCAATCAGCCCCAGCATTTT. The encoded protein is CATRGEVELAVPNQPQHF. Full variable domain (rest looked up from reference TRBV19 and TRBJ1-5): DGGITQSPKYLFRKEGQNVTLSCEQNLNHDAMYWYRQDPGQGLRLIYYSQIVNDFQKGDIAEGYSVSREKKESFPLTVTSAQKNPTAFYLCATRGEVELAVPNQPQHFGDGTRLSIL.